These 32 T cell receptor beta chains share one sample of origin, sequenced in a study of vaccination effects on CD4 cells after COVID-19. No antigen has been assigned to these receptors. Expansion with viral peptide pools was applied to antigen-specific CD4+ T cells by the ViraFEST assay prior to sequencing. Following 10 days of culture, CD4+ T cells were isolated. Participants received two doses of either the BNT162b2 or mRNA-1273 vaccine. Measured with immunoSEQ multiplex PCR; TCRdb has only the in-frame clones, and not every one. Here the sample spans some 25,000 clones, over 75% being singletons. The sample consisted of CD4+ T cells from PBMCs cultured with HCoV-NL63 spike peptides, taken after COVID-19 vaccination. All receptors derive from a human donor who received a COVID-19 vaccine.

V and J are TRBV5-6 and TRBJ2-1; TRBD1 agrees at 7 bases. V lost 3 bases to trimming and J lost 4 bases; unmatched junction nucleotides: 13. Germline CDR1 reads SGHDT; CDR2 reads YYEEEE. The CDR3 covers 17 residues. CDR3 nucleotides: TGTGCCAGCAGCTCAGCGAGGGGGCCCATGCCGTACAATGAGCAGTTCTTC. It translates to CASSSARGPMPYNEQFF.

V and J are TRBV7-9 and TRBJ2-3; 7 bases agree with TRBD1. Per germline, CDR1 SEHNR and CDR2 FQNEAQ (reference sequence). With 5 bases clipped from V and 0 bases from J, the junction kept 5 bases outside the gene matches. CDR3 length: 15 residues. CDR3 DNA sequence: TGTGCCAGCAGCCGCACGACAGGGAGCACAGATACGCAGTATTTT. This sequence encodes CASSRTTGSTDTQYF.

This chain uses TRBV7-2 with TRBJ1-2, with a weak D call TRBD1 (5 bases). CDR1 is SGHTA, CDR2 FQGNSA, per germline. V was cut by 5 bases and J by 4 bases, with 17 bases left in between. This CDR3 contains 15 residues. The CDR3 nucleotides are TGTGCCAGCAGCGGTAGTGGGAGGGACCCCTATGGCTACACCTTC. Protein sequence: CASSGSGRDPYGYTF.

The chain has TRBV7-2 and TRBJ2-4, with 9 nucleotides matching TRBD2. V lost 5 bases, J lost 3 bases, and 5 bases stayed unmatched. CDR3 length equals 15 residues. Germline assignment: CDR1 SGHTA and CDR2 FQGNSA. The CDR3 sequence is CASSTSGGIKNIQYF. The CDR3 bases are TGTGCCAGCAGCACAAGCGGGGGGATCAAAAACATTCAGTACTTC. Filled out from reference TRBV7-2 and TRBJ2-4, the complete variable domain reads GAGVSQSPSNKVTEKGKDVELRCDPISGHTALYWYRQSLGQGLEFLIYFQGNSAPDKSGLPSDRFSAERTGGSVSTLTIQRTQQEDSAVYLCASSTSGGIKNIQYFGAGTRLSVL.

The chain joins TRBV9 to TRBJ2-3; 13 positions match TRBD2. Losses at the gene ends were 3 bases for V and 2 bases for J; bases not matched to a gene: 3. Germline V lookup: CDR1 SGDLS, CDR2 YYNGEE. CDR3 length equals 16 residues. The CDR3 DNA is TGTGCCAGCAGCGGCGGGACTAGCGGGGCCACAGATACGCAGTATTTT. Protein sequence: CASSGGTSGATDTQYF.

V is TRBV6-2 or TRBV6-3 and J is TRBJ2-6, with D hard to call. CDR3 length equals 17 residues. V shed 5 bases and J shed 0 bases, with 14 bases lying between them. Germline assignment: CDR1 MNHEY and CDR2 SVGEGT. Written as DNA, the CDR3 is TGTGCCAGCAGTGCCACAGTGGGCAGCTCTGGGGCCAACGTCCTGACTTTC. Translated, it gives CASSATVGSSGANVLTF.

The rearrangement joins TRBV6-2 or TRBV6-3 to TRBJ2-1; no definite D call. The CDR3 extends over 11 amino acids. The germline V gene has CDR1 MNHEY and CDR2 SVGEGT. Trimming took 5 bases from V and 6 from J, leaving 5 bases between them. The CDR3 coding sequence is TGTGCCAGCAGTCCCCGCAATGAGCAGTTCTTC. Translated, it gives CASSPRNEQFF.

The J gene is TRBJ2-1, the V gene TRBV18; 7 bases fit TRBD1. Looked up from germline, CDR1 is KGHSH and CDR2 is LQKENI. The CDR3 extends over 13 amino acids. V lost 4 bases to trimming and J lost 8 bases; unmatched junction nucleotides: 5. Written as DNA, the CDR3 is TGTGCCAGCTCACTCCGACAGGGCGATGAGCAGTTCTTC. The encoded protein is CASSLRQGDEQFF.

The chain carries TRBV7-9 and TRBJ1-1, with D uncertain. CDR3 length: 14 amino acids. The germline CDR1 and CDR2 sequences are SEHNR and FQNEAQ (reference sequence). The V end was cut by 0 bases, the J end by 3 bases, with 8 bases between. The chain's CDR3 is CASSLAPRDTEAFF. The CDR3 DNA sequence: TGTGCCAGCAGCTTAGCGCCAAGGGACACTGAAGCTTTCTTT.

The V call is TRBV5-1, the J call TRBJ1-4, with D possibly being TRBD1 (6 bases). The germline V gene encodes CDR1 SGHRS and CDR2 YFSETQ. The V and J ends lost 4 bases and 5 bases respectively, with 12 bases between them. The CDR3 has 14 amino acids. DNA of the CDR3: TGCGCCAGCAGCCACAGGGCACCGAATGAAAAACTGTTTTTT. Protein product: CASSHRAPNEKLFF.

The V gene is TRBV28, the J gene TRBJ2-7; D is unresolved. This CDR3 comprises 13 residues. The V and J ends lost 6 bases and 5 bases respectively, with 14 bases between them. Germline CDR1 MDHEN, CDR2 SYDVKM. The CDR3 sequence: CASSRVGLHEQYF. The CDR3 nucleotides are TGTGCCAGCAGCCGGGTAGGGCTCCACGAGCAGTACTTC.

The rearrangement uses TRBV28 and TRBJ1-1; D is unclear. Germline V gene data show CDR1 as MDHEN and CDR2 as SYDVKM. There are 13 residues in the CDR3. The ends were cut back, 3 bases at V and 0 bases at J, with 5 bases in the middle. The CDR3 DNA reads TGTGCCAGCAGTTTGATAATGAACACTGAAGCTTTCTTT. Residues: CASSLIMNTEAFF.

The chain employs TRBV2 and TRBJ2-1; D possibly corresponds to TRBD2 (7 bases). This CDR3 is built from 13 residues. The germline V and J ends were trimmed by 6 bases and 7 bases, with 13 bases remaining between them. Germline V gene data show CDR1 as SNHLY and CDR2 as FYNNEI. The CDR3: CASRGQRENEQFF. The CDR3 DNA follows: TGTGCCAGCAGAGGACAGCGGGAAAATGAGCAGTTCTTC.

Here the CDR3 DNA reads TGTGCCACCAGCAGAGGCCAGGGGAACACTGAAGCTTTCTTT. It specifies CATSRGQGNTEAFF. The J gene is TRBJ1-1, the V gene TRBV15, with D possibly matching TRBD1 (5 bases). V was trimmed by 1 base and J by 1 base, leaving 7 bases between them. Germline loops: CDR1 LNHNV, CDR2 YYDKDF (reference sequence). This CDR3 is built from 14 residues.

The V and J genes are TRBV30 and TRBJ2-7; D gene ambiguous. The germline V and J ends were trimmed by 4 bases and 0 bases, with 10 bases remaining between them. The CDR3 extends over 13 amino acids. Germline assignment: CDR1 GTSNPN and CDR2 SVGIG (reference sequence). CDR3 region: CAWKVINSYEQYF. DNA for the CDR3: TGTGCCTGGAAAGTGATTAACTCCTACGAGCAGTACTTC.

The CDR3 DNA is TGCGCCAGCAGCCTCGGGGGGGCGGACACTGAAGCTTTCTTT. This translates into CASSLGGADTEAFF. This rearrangement joins TRBV4-1 to TRBJ1-1; a weak D match, TRBD1 (6 bases). Between the trimmed V and J ends, which lost 4 bases and 3 bases, there was a span of 12 bases. CDR1 is MGHRA and CDR2 is YSYEKL in the germline V gene. The CDR3 totals 14 residues.

V is TRBV27 and J is TRBJ2-1; 9 nucleotides match TRBD2. With V trimmed by 3 bases and J by 0 bases, 6 bases remained unmatched. Germline V gene data show CDR1 as MNHEY and CDR2 as SMNVEV (reference sequence). The CDR3 is 17 amino acids. CDR3: CASSFNGGRVSYNEQFF. CDR3 in DNA: TGTGCCAGCAGTTTTAACGGCGGGAGGGTCTCCTACAATGAGCAGTTCTTC.

This clone was counted once. The genes are TRBV7-3 and TRBJ2-2, with D perhaps being TRBD1 or TRBD2 (5 bases each). V lost 1 base and J lost 7, with 13 bases in between. This CDR3 spans 15 amino acids. Per the germline V gene, CDR1 is SGHTA and CDR2 is FQGTGA. CDR3 DNA: TGTGCCAGCAGCTTAATTACGGCTGGGGGCGGGGAGCTGTTTTTT. It translates to CASSLITAGGGELFF.

This clone occurred a few times. This sequence joins TRBV10-3 and TRBJ1-1; D gene unclear. CDR3 size: 11 residues. The ends were cut back, 6 bases at V and 2 bases at J, with 4 bases in the middle. Germline assignment: CDR1 ENHRY and CDR2 SYGVKD. The chain's CDR3 is CAISSNTEAFF. Written as DNA, the CDR3 is TGTGCCATCAGCTCTAACACTGAAGCTTTCTTT.

The J gene is TRBJ1-1, the V gene TRBV4-2; a possible D gene is TRBD1 (6 bases). The CDR3 extends over 16 amino acids. V lost 5 bases and J 1 base, leaving 17 bases between the germline ends. Per germline, CDR1 LGHNA and CDR2 YNFKEQ. The CDR3: CASSTRTDRGNTEAFF. In DNA form, the CDR3 reads TGTGCCAGCAGCACCAGGACAGATAGGGGGAACACTGAAGCTTTCTTT.

The sample holds a few counts of this clone. The J gene is TRBJ1-2, the V gene TRBV4-3; D unresolved. The CDR3 is made up of 15 amino acids. Trimming cost V 1 base and J 0 bases, with 9 bases left between them. Germline lookup yields CDR1 LGHNA and CDR2 YSLEER. CDR3 nucleotide sequence: TGCGCCAGCAGCCAAGGAGGAAGGTCTAACTATGGCTACACCTTC. It specifies CASSQGGRSNYGYTF.

This clone showed up many times. The junction differs from germline at one of its ends, possibly a read error. CDR3 in DNA: TGTGCCGGGAGAGGACAGGGTCTAGACACCATATATTTT. Its protein is CAGRGQGLDTIYF. The chain employs TRBV30 and TRBJ1-3, with 8 nucleotides matching TRBD1. The V gene's germline CDR1 is GTSNPN and CDR2 SVGIG (reference sequence). The CDR3 extends over 13 amino acids. Based on the CDR3 plus reference TRBV30 and TRBJ1-3, the full variable domain is SQTIHQWPATLVQPVGSPLSLECTVEGTSNPNLYWYRQAAGRGLQLLFYSVGIGQISSEVPQNLSASRPQDRQFILSSKKLLLSDSGFYLCAGRGQGLDTIYFGEGSWLTVV.

This rearrangement joins TRBV18 to TRBJ2-7; D might be TRBD1 (5 bases). This CDR3 has 14 amino acids. Trimming left V 1 base short and J 2 bases short, with 9 bases between. Looked up from germline, CDR1 is KGHSH and CDR2 is LQKENI. The CDR3 loop is CASSPRGTPYEQYF. CDR3 coding DNA: TGTGCCAGCTCACCACGGGGCACCCCCTACGAGCAGTACTTC.

The CDR3 nucleotides are TGTGCCAGCAGTTTACAAGGACAGGGTGAGTTCTTC. It is translated as CASSLQGQGEFF. This sequence joins TRBV6-5 and TRBJ2-1; 8 nucleotides line up with TRBD1. V shed 4 bases and J 14 bases; nucleotides not matched to a gene: 7. CDR3 size: 12 residues. Germline CDR1 reads MNHEY; CDR2 reads SVGAGI.

The table lists this clone with a count of one. This sequence joins TRBV29-1 and TRBJ2-1; the D call may be TRBD1 or TRBD2 (5 bases each). This CDR3 contains 15 residues. The germline gives CDR1 SQVTM, CDR2 ANQGSEA. V was cut by 4 bases and J by 6 bases, with 19 bases left in between. CDR3 residues: CSVAEGAGISNEQFF. The CDR3 bases are TGCAGCGTTGCTGAGGGTGCAGGGATCAGCAATGAGCAGTTCTTC.

The sample holds a few counts of this clone. The chain recombines TRBV6-1 with TRBJ2-7; no clear D. This CDR3 spans 12 amino acids. Per germline, CDR1 MNHNS and CDR2 SASEGT. The germline V and J ends were trimmed by 0 bases and 5 bases, with 5 bases remaining between them. The CDR3 DNA is TGTGCCAGCAGTGAAGCGTGGGACGAGCAGTACTTC. The encoded protein is CASSEAWDEQYF.

This clone was counted only a few times. The chain carries TRBV16 and TRBJ1-2, with D perhaps matching TRBD1 (5 bases). Trimming cost V 4 bases and J 7 bases, with 10 bases left between them. Germline V gene sequence: CDR1 KGHSY, CDR2 FQNENV. This CDR3 is 12 amino acids long. DNA of the CDR3: TGTGCCAGCAGCCCGAGACAGACTGGCTACACCTTC. Its protein is CASSPRQTGYTF.

The gene calls are TRBV7-9 and TRBJ1-4; no definite D call. V lost 1 base and J 9 bases, leaving 6 bases between the germline ends. This CDR3 is built from 12 residues. The germline CDR1 and CDR2 sequences are SEHNR and FQNEAQ (reference sequence). Here the CDR3 DNA reads TGTGCCAGCAGCTTAGAAAACCAAAAACTGTTTTTT. Translated: CASSLENQKLFF.

The chain employs TRBV11-2 and TRBJ2-7, with D perhaps matching TRBD1 or TRBD2 (6 bases each). This CDR3 is built from 13 residues. Germline-derived CDR1 and CDR2 are SGHAT and FQNNGV. Trimming stripped 5 bases from V and 3 bases from J, with 11 bases between. DNA of the CDR3: TGTGCCAGCAGCCCGGGGGCCTACTACGAGCAGTACTTC. This translates into CASSPGAYYEQYF.

The chain uses TRBV9 and TRBJ1-1, with no clear D. This CDR3 has 12 amino acids. The V end lost 2 bases, the J end lost 5 bases, and 7 bases lay between the germline ends. Germline V gene data show CDR1 as SGDLS and CDR2 as YYNGEE. CDR3 sequence: CASSVWTTEAFF. The DNA for the CDR3 is TGTGCCAGCAGCGTTTGGACGACTGAAGCTTTCTTT.

This clone was observed a single time. The J gene is TRBJ1-6, the V gene TRBV5-1; D remains ambiguous. Germline values: CDR1 SGHRS, CDR2 YFSETQ. V dropped 0 bases and J dropped 6 bases, with 10 bases sitting between them. The CDR3 spans 15 residues. Written as DNA, the CDR3 is TGCGCCAGCAGCTTGGGGGGTGGTACTAATTCACCCCTCCACTTT. Its protein product is CASSLGGGTNSPLHF.

This clone was picked up many times. This chain links TRBV19 with TRBJ1-5, with 10 bases fitting TRBD1. The CDR3 is 16 amino acids. Unmatched junction bases numbered 12, after V lost 7 bases and J lost 6 bases. The germline CDR1 and CDR2 sequences are LNHDA and SQIVND (reference sequence). The CDR3 DNA is TGTGCCAGTACCACTGTAGGACAGGGGGGAAGTCAGCCCCAGCATTTT. Protein: CASTTVGQGGSQPQHF.